Listed below are T cell receptor beta chains from one sample, sequenced in a study of regulatory T cells in long-lasting Graves disease. TCRdb analysed the multiplex PCR reads with MiXCR anew, one entry per CDR3 protein. The sample gives about 470,000 distinct CDR3 sequences, around 20% of which show up once; about 7.8% is in the top ten. The source was peripheral blood mononuclear cells (PBMCs), collected when the disease was refractory, from a patient treated with antithyroid drugs. The receptors come from a female donor with Graves disease. Each CDR3 is given with its conserved first and last residue. Each record gives: J gene, D gene, clone size, V gene, CDR3 DNA, CDR3 protein. D genes are given only for firm matches. Rows give clone size only sometimes, using once, few, many, or a class for an expanded clone.

TRBJ2-3 NA NA TRBV7-9 TGTGCCAGCAGCTTAAATGGACTCCTCACCGATACGCAGTATTTT CASSLNGLLTDTQYF
TRBJ2-7 TRBD2 NA TRBV7-2 TGTGCCAGCAGCTCCCGGGAGGTGGGCTACGAGCAGTACTTC CASSSREVGYEQYF
TRBJ1-2 NA few TRBV24-1 TGTGCCACCAGTGCTTTGCAGGGCTATGGCTACACCTTC CATSALQGYGYTF
TRBJ2-7 NA many TRBV30 TGTGCCTGGAATCAGGGGTTCTCCTACGAGCAGTACTTC CAWNQGFSYEQYF
TRBJ2-7 TRBD1 many TRBV27 TGTGCCAGCAGCACAGGGGTCTACGAGCAGTACTTC CASSTGVYEQYF
TRBJ1-1 NA many TRBV28 TGTGCCAGCAGGACCCCAGGGTTCCTTAGCACTGAAGCTTTCTTT CASRTPGFLSTEAFF
TRBJ1-4 NA many TRBV28 TGTGCCAGCAGTTTCCGGGTAACTAATGAAAAACTGTTTTTT CASSFRVTNEKLFF
TRBJ1-1 TRBD1 NA TRBV6-1 TGTGCCAGCAGGGCAACAGGGGACGCTGAAGCTTTCTTT CASRATGDAEAFF
TRBJ2-7 NA NA TRBV18 TGTGCCAGCTCACCTTTCCCGACAGGCTCCTACGAGCAGTACTTC CASSPFPTGSYEQYF
TRBJ2-7 NA many TRBV28 TGTGCCAGCAGTTCATATCCCACTCCTTACCGTTACTACGAGCAGTACTTC CASSSYPTPYRYYEQYF
TRBJ2-2 NA NA TRBV5-1 TGCGCCAGCAGCTTGCCAGCGGATACCGGGGAGCTGTTTTTT CASSLPADTGELFF
TRBJ2-1 NA few TRBV29-1 TGCAGCGTTCCTAGCCCCGTACGGAACAATGAGCAGTTCTTC CSVPSPVRNNEQFF
TRBJ2-7 NA few TRBV7-8 TGTGCCAGCAGCTTACGTTACAGGGGACGGGGGTTAAAGCAGTACTTC CASSLRYRGRGLKQYF
TRBJ2-7 TRBD2 many TRBV28 TGTGCCAGCAGTTTATTCCTTCGGGAGGCTGTATCCTACGAGCAGTACTTC CASSLFLREAVSYEQYF
TRBJ2-1 TRBD1 NA TRBV29-1 TGCAGCGTCGCGGGACAGGAGGTCGGCTCCTACAATGAGCAGTTCTTC CSVAGQEVGSYNEQFF
TRBJ2-2 NA few TRBV20-1 TGCAGTGCTAGAGTAGATCGCACCGGGGAGCTGTTTTTT CSARVDRTGELFF
TRBJ2-1 NA NA TRBV7-8 TGTGCCAGCAGCTTAGGGTTTTTATTTCGGAACGGGCTAGCCACCTCCCATGAGCAGTTCTTC CASSLGFLFRNGLATSHEQFF
TRBJ1-1 TRBD1 NA TRBV14 TGTGCCAGCGGACCCACAGGGGGAAGGGCTTTCTTT CASGPTGGRAFF
TRBJ2-5 TRBD1 NA TRBV6-2/TRBV6-3 TGCGCCAGCAGCCAAGAGGTCCCAGGGGGCCTACAAGAGACCCAGTACTTC CASSQEVPGGLQETQYF
TRBJ1-6 NA few TRBV9 TGTGCCAGCAGCGTAGCTCCGGGGATGGGAAATTCACCCCTCCACTTT CASSVAPGMGNSPLHF
TRBJ2-6 NA NA TRBV15 TGTGCCACCAGCAGAGCTGCAGTTAGCTCTGGGGCCAACGTCCTGACTTTC CATSRAAVSSGANVLTF
TRBJ2-7 TRBD1 few TRBV20-1 TGCAGTGCTAGAGATTTGGGGACAGGGGGAGTGGGAGAGCAGTACTTC CSARDLGTGGVGEQYF
TRBJ2-2 TRBD2 few TRBV7-9 TGTGCCAGCAGCTCGACTAGCGGTCACACCGGGGAGCTGTTTTTT CASSSTSGHTGELFF
TRBJ2-7 TRBD2 few TRBV6-1 TGTGCCAGCAGTCACCTAGCGGGAGTCCACGAGCAGTACTTC CASSHLAGVHEQYF
TRBJ1-1 NA NA TRBV9 TGTGCCAGCAGCGTAGCTACACAGAACACTGAAGCTTTCTTT CASSVATQNTEAFF